This T cell receptor (beta chain) comes out of a study of T cell responses to AZD1222 COVID-19 vaccine. Study summary: Second-dose intervals near 4 or 12 weeks were combined. Study-level findings and limits: It was only after the peak T cell response that any repertoires were sampled. Spike-specific TCR breadth and depth both grew after two AZD1222 doses.

For this clone: Antigen: not known.

Libraries were prepared by immunoSEQ multiplex PCR; TCRdb keeps only in-frame clonotypes and omits some of them. The sample holds 100,000 or so clones, 88% seen once. This sequence originates from an adult in good health. This specimen was peripheral blood, taken on day 0 of AZD1222 vaccination.

The CDR3 reads CASSLIRASNQPQHF. The CDR3 bases are TGTGCCAGCAGCTTAATCAGGGCTAGCAATCAGCCCCAGCATTTT. This chain links TRBV7-8 with TRBJ1-5, with D possibly matching TRBD1 (5 bases). The germline V gene has CDR1 SGHVS and CDR2 FQNEAQ. The CDR3 is 15 amino acids. With 2 bases removed from V and 0 bases from J, the gap between germline ends came to 8 bases.